The 19 T cell receptor beta chains below were found in one sample sequenced in a study of siplizumab effects on memory and regulatory T cells. The repertoire was sequenced with immunoSEQ multiplex PCR; TCRdb's copy has only in-frame clones and lacks some. This table holds 100,000 or so clones, 94% found once. The sample was non-Treg CD4+ T cells sorted from blood. Source of these receptors: a human donor in good health.

The chain joins TRBV27 to TRBJ2-5, with 14 positions matching TRBD2. Germline assignment: CDR1 MNHEY and CDR2 SMNVEV (reference sequence). V was clipped by 6 bases and J by 5 bases; unmatched bases: 5. The CDR3 contains 15 residues. CDR3 loop: CASSEGLAGVETQYF. In DNA, the CDR3 is TGTGCCAGCAGCGAGGGACTAGCGGGAGTCGAGACCCAGTACTTC.

This chain links TRBV9 with TRBJ2-3; D may match TRBD1 or TRBD2 (5 bases each). CDR3 length equals 16 residues. Trimming removed 5 bases from V and 4 bases from J, with 20 bases in between. Germline assignment: CDR1 SGDLS and CDR2 YYNGEE. The CDR3 spells CASSPRWTNGADTQYF. Here the CDR3 DNA reads TGTGCCAGCAGTCCACGATGGACAAACGGGGCAGATACGCAGTATTTT. The whole variable domain, filled in from reference TRBV9 and TRBJ2-3, reads DSGVTQTPKHLITATGQRVTLRCSPRSGDLSVYWYQQSLDQGLQFLIQYYNGEERAKGNILERFSAQQFPDLHSELNLSSLELGDSALYFCASSPRWTNGADTQYFGPGTRLTVL.

The chain joins TRBV19 to TRBJ1-5; D gene uncertain. V was shortened by 7 bases and J by 4 bases, with 14 bases between the two germline ends. The germline V gene encodes CDR1 LNHDA and CDR2 SQIVND (reference sequence). The CDR3 spans 14 residues. The CDR3 region has the DNA TGTGCCAGTACCCCCCCGGGAGGGAATCAGCCCCAGCATTTT. Its translation is CASTPPGGNQPQHF.

The CDR3 spells CAPSGQGETQYF. CDR3 nucleotides: TGCGCCCCTAGCGGACAGGGAGAGACCCAGTACTTC. This sequence joins TRBV5-1 and TRBJ2-5; perhaps TRBD1 as D (8 bases). CDR3 length: 12 amino acids. V was shortened by 10 bases and J by 4 bases, with 14 bases between the two germline ends. Germline V gene lookup returns CDR1 SGHRS and CDR2 YFSETQ.

V usage is TRBV6-1 and J usage is TRBJ1-5; no clear D gene. CDR1 MNHNS and CDR2 SASEGT come from the germline V gene. The CDR3 has 14 amino acids. The V and J ends lost 5 bases and 2 bases respectively, with 10 bases between them. DNA of the CDR3: TGTGCCAGCAGTTTTGAGTGGCGCAATCAGCCCCAGCATTTT. It codes for CASSFEWRNQPQHF.

The chain carries TRBV19 and TRBJ2-5; D possibly corresponds to TRBD2 (5 bases). This CDR3 has 15 residues. V was cut by 5 bases and J by 2 bases, with 15 bases left in between. CDR1 and CDR2 (germline): LNHDA, SQIVND (reference sequence). The DNA of the CDR3 is TGTGCCAGTAGTCCGCGATGGACTGGGCAAGAGACCCAGTACTTC. Residues: CASSPRWTGQETQYF.

This rearrangement joins TRBV14 to TRBJ1-2; D call uncertain. Germline lookup yields CDR1 SGHDN and CDR2 FVKESK. This CDR3 is 13 amino acids long. With 5 bases removed from V and 0 bases from J, the gap between germline ends came to 7 bases. The CDR3 DNA reads TGTGCCAGCAGCAGGGAAGCTAACTATGGCTACACCTTC. This codes for CASSREANYGYTF.

The rearrangement uses TRBV6-1 and TRBJ1-1; D is unresolved. CDR1 and CDR2 from the germline V gene are MNHNS and SASEGT. This CDR3 contains 13 residues. Trimming removed 6 bases from V and 1 base from J, with 9 bases in between. DNA of the CDR3: TGTGCCAGCAGCGGTGTGAGGAACACTGAAGCTTTCTTT. It translates to CASSGVRNTEAFF.

CDR3 region: CASSASGGIDTQYF. CDR3 DNA: TGCGCCAGCAGCGCCTCGGGAGGGATAGATACGCAGTATTTT. V is TRBV5-1 and J is TRBJ2-3; 8 bases agree with TRBD2. CDR3 length equals 14 residues. V shed 4 bases, J shed 5 bases, and the junction held 6 bases outside the gene matches. Germline V CDR1 and CDR2: SGHRS, YFSETQ.

The V gene is TRBV9, the J gene TRBJ2-2, with TRBD2 matching over 12 bases. Germline lookup yields CDR1 SGDLS and CDR2 YYNGEE. The CDR3 runs to 21 residues. V lost 4 bases, J lost 7 bases, and 23 bases stayed unmatched. The chain's CDR3 is CASSLRAGLAGGYRLSGELFF. Written as DNA, the CDR3 is TGTGCCAGCAGCCTTCGGGCCGGCCTAGCGGGAGGGTATCGTCTCAGCGGGGAGCTGTTTTTT.

The chain has TRBV6-5 and TRBJ2-7; D is unresolved. There are 13 residues in the CDR3. Germline CDR1 MNHEY, CDR2 SVGAGI. Deletions cut 5 bases from V and 2 bases from J, with 10 bases between. The CDR3 here is CASSKDGTYEQYF. CDR3 in DNA: TGTGCCAGCAGTAAGGACGGAACCTACGAGCAGTACTTC.

The rearrangement links TRBV30 to TRBJ1-2; weak D call: TRBD1 (5 bases). CDR3 length: 14 residues. In germline, CDR1 is GTSNPN, CDR2 SVGIG (reference sequence). Trimming left V 7 bases short and J 4 bases short, with 19 bases between. CDR3: CALGRDRGAYGYTF. The CDR3 coding sequence is TGTGCCTTGGGTCGTGATAGGGGAGCCTATGGCTACACCTTC. Full variable domain (rest looked up from reference TRBV30 and TRBJ1-2): SQTIHQWPATLVQPVGSPLSLECTVEGTSNPNLYWYRQAAGRGLQLLFYSVGIGQISSEVPQNLSASRPQDRQFILSSKKLLLSDSGFYLCALGRDRGAYGYTFGSGTRLTVV.

The genes are TRBV5-8 and TRBJ2-5; TRBD1 agrees at 8 bases. The CDR3 has 15 amino acids. Looked up from germline, CDR1 is SGHTS and CDR2 is YDEGEE. The V gene end was trimmed by 3 bases and the J gene end by 5 bases; junction bases not matched to a gene: 9. This chain's CDR3 is CASSSHRQGRETQYF. The CDR3, as DNA: TGTGCCAGCAGCTCACACCGACAGGGGCGGGAGACCCAGTACTTC.

The chain links TRBV28 to TRBJ1-2; D remains ambiguous. In germline, CDR1 is MDHEN, CDR2 SYDVKM. V was pared by 3 bases and J by 7 bases, with 15 bases between. The CDR3 has 14 amino acids. DNA of the CDR3: TGTGCCAGCAGTTTTTCGGCGGGAGGTTCTGGCTACACCTTC. It specifies CASSFSAGGSGYTF.

V usage is TRBV5-4 and J usage is TRBJ2-2; tentative D call: TRBD2 (5 bases). V lost 4 bases and J lost 6, with 22 bases in between. The germline CDR1 and CDR2 sequences are SGHNT and YYREEE (reference sequence). The CDR3 runs to 17 residues. The CDR3 protein is CASSQVASRERAGELFF. The CDR3 DNA reads as TGTGCCAGCAGCCAAGTGGCTAGCAGAGAGAGGGCCGGGGAGCTGTTTTTT.

The chain uses TRBV19 and TRBJ2-2, with TRBD2 matching 9 bases. The ends lost 3 bases at V and 6 bases at J; junction bases unmatched: 2. CDR1 and CDR2 (germline): LNHDA, SQIVND (reference sequence). The CDR3 runs 14 residues. The chain's CDR3 is CASSMREGPGELFF. CDR3 DNA sequence: TGTGCCAGTAGTATGCGGGAGGGTCCCGGGGAGCTGTTTTTT.

This chain connects TRBV28 to TRBJ1-2, with a weak D call TRBD1 (5 bases). The CDR3 is made up of 16 amino acids. Trimming took off 4 bases at V and 4 bases at J, with 19 bases between the two ends. Germline CDR1 and CDR2: MDHEN and SYDVKM. The CDR3 spells CASSSPPLQASYGYTF. Written as DNA, the CDR3 is TGTGCCAGCAGTTCCCCCCCATTACAGGCATCCTATGGCTACACCTTC.

The J gene is TRBJ2-5, the V gene TRBV6-1; TRBD1 is a possible D gene (7 bases). The CDR3 runs to 14 residues. Trimming shortened V by 0 bases and J by 4 bases, and 9 bases separated the two germline ends. Per the germline V gene, CDR1 is MNHNS and CDR2 is SASEGT. The chain's CDR3 is CASSEAQGGETQYF. DNA of the CDR3: TGTGCCAGCAGTGAAGCGCAGGGGGGAGAGACCCAGTACTTC.

This clone came up once. This chain joins TRBV5-8 and TRBJ1-5; D call uncertain. V was cut by 2 bases and J by 2 bases, with 14 bases left in between. The CDR3 consists of 16 residues. Germline CDR1 SGHTS, CDR2 YDEGEE. This CDR3 reads CASSFNALTGNQPQHF. CDR3 DNA sequence: TGTGCCAGCAGCTTCAACGCTCTTACTGGCAATCAGCCCCAGCATTTT.